This entry lists 18 T cell receptor beta chains sequenced from one sample in a study of vaccination and CD4 T cells after COVID-19. Treatment defined: roughly ten-day PBMC culture with coronavirus spike peptide pools or control peptides (ViraFEST assay). Before the COVID-19 pandemic (2011-2018), CD4+ T cells were obtained from the unexposed donor. These receptors have no known antigen. The assay that was used to sequence DNA from cultured CD4+ T cells was the Oncomine TCR Beta short-read assay. After culture, CD4+ T cells served as the source for genomic DNA extraction. TCRdb reanalysed the PCR reads using MiXCR and keeps one entry per CDR3 protein. The sample yields about 10,000 distinct CDR3 sequences, just under 35% seen once. Sequenced material: CD4+ T cells from blood, cultured in vitro. Every receptor here comes from a human donor in good health.

By share, this clonotype counts as medium-sized (0.01 to 0.1%). The chain couples TRBV2 to TRBJ1-2, with a weak D call TRBD1 (6 bases). CDR1 is SNHLY, CDR2 FYNNEI, per germline. V lost 8 bases, J lost 8 bases, and 18 bases lay in between. CDR3 length equals 13 residues. As DNA, the CDR3 is TGTGCCAGCGGCCTGATGGGGGGCGGCGGCTACACCTTC. Encoded protein: CASGLMGGGGYTF.

This clonotype is labeled as large. This chain connects TRBV12-3 or TRBV12-4 to TRBJ2-7; 7 positions agree with TRBD1. This CDR3 spans 13 amino acids. V lost 5 bases and J lost 6; bases outside the gene matches: 7. The CDR3 protein is CASSQGQVFEQYF. The CDR3 DNA sequence: TGTGCCAGCAGTCAAGGACAGGTGTTCGAGCAGTACTTC.

The chain has TRBV30 and TRBJ1-2; D is possibly TRBD1 (6 bases). Germline values: CDR1 GTSNPN, CDR2 SVGIG (reference sequence). V was trimmed by 3 bases and J by 8 bases, leaving 16 bases between them. The CDR3 has 13 amino acids. The CDR3 DNA reads as TGTGCCTGGAGACTTAAGGGGGTGAGGGGCTACACCTTC. Protein product: CAWRLKGVRGYTF.

This clonotype was seen more than once but under ten times. V and J are TRBV19 and TRBJ1-2; D unclear. Per germline, CDR1 LNHDA and CDR2 SQIVND (reference sequence). V lost 7 bases, J lost 3 bases, and 15 bases lay in between. The CDR3 runs to 14 residues. In nucleotides, the CDR3 is TGTGCCAGTACTACAGTTCGACAAGACTATGGCTACACCTTC. Protein sequence: CASTTVRQDYGYTF.

This sequence joins TRBV5-1 and TRBJ2-5, with no clear D. The CDR3 has 13 amino acids. Per germline, CDR1 SGHRS and CDR2 YFSETQ. Trimming took 5 bases from V and 2 from J, leaving 10 bases between them. The CDR3 sequence is CASRTLPQETQYF. The CDR3 DNA follows: TGCGCCAGCAGAACCTTGCCTCAAGAGACCCAGTACTTC.

This clonotype is medium-sized. The V call is TRBV28, the J call TRBJ1-5; D gene ambiguous. Trimming took 6 bases from V and 0 from J, leaving 18 bases between them. CDR1 is MDHEN and CDR2 is SYDVKM in the germline V gene. The CDR3 totals 17 residues. The CDR3: CASSRRKGPYSNQPQHF. The CDR3 DNA reads TGTGCCAGCAGCCGCAGGAAGGGCCCTTATAGCAATCAGCCCCAGCATTTT.

The chain is built from TRBV7-6 and TRBJ2-7; the match to TRBD1 covers 9 bases. From germline, CDR1 is SGHVS and CDR2 FNYEAQ. This CDR3 contains 14 residues. Trimming took 6 bases from V and 8 from J; bases not matched to a gene: 11. The DNA for the CDR3 is TGTGCCAGCAGGGAGGGACAGGGAGGGTCGAAGCAGTACTTC. This encodes CASREGQGGSKQYF.

The count of this clonotype is one. The chain is built from TRBV6-1 and TRBJ2-1, with 13 bases lining up with TRBD2. The germline V gene has CDR1 MNHNS and CDR2 SASEGT. V lost 7 bases, J lost 8 bases, and 5 bases stayed unmatched. This CDR3 is built from 14 residues. The CDR3 nucleotides are TGTGCCAGCACCCTCGGACTAGCGGGAGATGAGCAGTTCTTC. Amino acid sequence: CASTLGLAGDEQFF.

The table lists this clonotype with a few counts. V gene TRBV10-3 combines with J gene TRBJ2-7, with 9 bases that match TRBD2. J was trimmed by 0 bases and V by 3 bases; bases with no gene match: 3. The CDR3 extends over 15 amino acids. In germline, CDR1 is ENHRY, CDR2 SYGVKD. This chain's CDR3 is CAISDRGRVSYEQYF. DNA for the CDR3: TGTGCCATCAGTGATCGCGGGAGGGTCTCCTACGAGCAGTACTTC.

This chain links TRBV6-2 or TRBV6-3 with TRBJ2-1; 7 bases align to TRBD2. The CDR3 has 17 residues. The J segment lost 5 bases and the V segment lost 0 bases, leaving 10 bases of the junction unmatched. CDR1 and CDR2 (germline): MNHEY, SVGEGT. DNA of the CDR3: TGTGCCAGCAGTTACTCGAGAGTGGGAGGGCCCCACAATGAGCAGTTCTTC. Residues: CASSYSRVGGPHNEQFF.

The CDR3 here is CASSQPGRGRPEAFF. In nucleotides, the CDR3 is TGCGCCAGCAGCCAGCCGGGAAGGGGTCGACCTGAAGCTTTCTTT. The chain recombines TRBV4-1 with TRBJ1-1; D is possibly TRBD1 (5 bases). Trimming left V 3 bases short and J 6 bases short, with 17 bases between. The length of the CDR3 is 15 residues. In germline, CDR1 is MGHRA, CDR2 YSYEKL.

The chain couples TRBV4-1 to TRBJ2-3; possible D gene TRBD2, 5 bases. The length of the CDR3 is 16 residues. Germline CDR1 is MGHRA and CDR2 is YSYEKL. Trimming stripped 0 bases from V and 0 bases from J, with 10 bases between. This chain's CDR3 is CASSQDGGLSTDTQYF. CDR3 sequence (DNA): TGCGCCAGCAGCCAAGATGGAGGACTCAGCACAGATACGCAGTATTTT.

The chain joins TRBV6-2 or TRBV6-3 to TRBJ2-1; D is unresolved. This CDR3 region has 14 residues. V dropped 7 bases and J dropped 9 bases, with 19 bases sitting between them. Germline lookup yields CDR1 MNHEY and CDR2 SVGEGT. CDR3 DNA: TGTGCCAGCACTCGAAATAGGGTCTACGGTGAGCAGTTCTTC. It encodes CASTRNRVYGEQFF.

The gene calls are TRBV12-3 or TRBV12-4 and TRBJ1-5; D is unclear. The CDR3 runs 14 residues. Trimming cost V 2 bases and J 7 bases, with 12 bases left between them. The CDR3 bases are TGTGCCAGCAGTTTACACCGGTTCGGGCAGCCCCAGCATTTT. Translated, it gives CASSLHRFGQPQHF.

Judged by abundance, this clonotype is medium-sized. The gene calls are TRBV20-1 and TRBJ1-2; maybe TRBD1 (5 bases). CDR3 length: 14 residues. V gave up 2 bases and J gave up 3 bases, with 13 bases separating them. In germline, CDR1 is DFQATT, CDR2 SNEGSKA (reference sequence). The CDR3 nucleotides are TGCAGTGCTAGATGGGGGTCTAACTACTATGGCTACACCTTC. Protein: CSARWGSNYYGYTF.

The J gene is TRBJ2-1, the V gene TRBV27; tentatively, D is TRBD1 or TRBD2 (5 bases each). CDR3 length equals 14 residues. V was shortened by 4 bases and J by 6 bases, with 13 bases between the two germline ends. Germline V gene sequence: CDR1 MNHEY, CDR2 SMNVEV (reference sequence). The CDR3 reads CASSYGTRTNEQFF. CDR3 in DNA: TGTGCCAGCAGTTACGGGACCCGGACCAATGAGCAGTTCTTC.

The rearrangement joins TRBV14 to TRBJ1-6; D gene uncertain. Per the germline V gene, CDR1 is SGHDN and CDR2 is FVKESK. The CDR3 sequence is 15 residues long. The V end lost 0 bases, the J end lost 8 bases, and 11 bases lay between the germline ends. CDR3 DNA: TGTGCCAGCAGCCAAGATCCGGCGGGCCATTCACCCCTCCACTTT. Protein: CASSQDPAGHSPLHF. Variable domain in full (rest from reference TRBV14 and TRBJ1-6): EAGVTQFPSHSVIEKGQTVTLRCDPISGHDNLYWYRRVMGKEIKFLLHFVKESKQDESGMPNNRFLAERTGGTYSTLKVQPAELEDSGVYFCASSQDPAGHSPLHFGNGTRLTVT.

This clonotype has just a few counts. The chain recombines TRBV2 with TRBJ2-7, with 9 bases lining up with TRBD2. CDR1 SNHLY and CDR2 FYNNEI come from the germline V gene. The CDR3 is 11 residues long. Trimming removed 4 bases from V and 9 bases from J; junction bases left unmatched: 1. CDR3 amino acids: CASSVREGQYF. Written as DNA, the CDR3 is TGTGCCAGCAGTGTGCGGGAGGGGCAGTACTTC.